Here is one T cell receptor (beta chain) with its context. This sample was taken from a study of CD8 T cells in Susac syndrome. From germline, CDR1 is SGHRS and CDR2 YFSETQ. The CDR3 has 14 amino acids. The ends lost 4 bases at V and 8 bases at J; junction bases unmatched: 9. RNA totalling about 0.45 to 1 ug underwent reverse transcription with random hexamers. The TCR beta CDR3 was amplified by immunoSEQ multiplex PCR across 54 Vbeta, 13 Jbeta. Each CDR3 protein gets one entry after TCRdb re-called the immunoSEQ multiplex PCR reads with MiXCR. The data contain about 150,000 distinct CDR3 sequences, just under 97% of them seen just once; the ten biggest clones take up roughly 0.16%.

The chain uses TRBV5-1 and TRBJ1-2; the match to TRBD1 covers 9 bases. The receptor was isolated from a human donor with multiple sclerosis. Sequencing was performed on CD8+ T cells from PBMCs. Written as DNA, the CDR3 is TGCGCCAGCAGCGTGGACGGGACAGGGAAAGGCTACACCTTC. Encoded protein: CASSVDGTGKGYTF. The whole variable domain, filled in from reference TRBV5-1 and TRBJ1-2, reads KAGVTQTPRYLIKTRGQQVTLSCSPISGHRSVSWYQQTPGQGLQFLFEYFSETQRNKGNFPGRFSGRQFSNSRSEMNVSTLELGDSALYLCASSVDGTGKGYTFGSGTRLTVV.